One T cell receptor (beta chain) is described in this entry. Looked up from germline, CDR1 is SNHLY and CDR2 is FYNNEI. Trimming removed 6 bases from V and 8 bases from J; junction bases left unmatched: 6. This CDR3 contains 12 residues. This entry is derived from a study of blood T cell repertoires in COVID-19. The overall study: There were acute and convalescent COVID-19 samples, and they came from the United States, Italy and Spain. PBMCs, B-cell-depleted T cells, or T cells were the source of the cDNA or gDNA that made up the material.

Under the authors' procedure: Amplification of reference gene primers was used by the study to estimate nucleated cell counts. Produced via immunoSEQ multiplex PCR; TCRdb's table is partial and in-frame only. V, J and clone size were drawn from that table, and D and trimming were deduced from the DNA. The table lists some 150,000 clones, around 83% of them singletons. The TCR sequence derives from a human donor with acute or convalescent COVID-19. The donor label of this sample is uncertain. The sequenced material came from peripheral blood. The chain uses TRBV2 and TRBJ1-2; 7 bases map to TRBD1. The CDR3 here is CASSATGSGYTF. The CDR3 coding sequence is TGTGCCAGCAGCGCGACAGGGAGCGGCTACACCTTC.